These 13 T cell receptor beta chains came from one sample sequenced in a study of regulatory T cells in long-lasting Graves disease. Regarding time point: persistent/refractory GD, antithyroid drugs over 5 years with positive TRAb. RNA from PBMCs was the source of the TCR library. iRepertoire HTBI primers and Arm-PCR of CDR3 regions built TCR beta libraries. TCRdb re-derived calls from the multiplex PCR reads in MiXCR, one entry per CDR3 protein. The sample records fewer than 600,000 distinct CDR3 sequences, less than 25% being singletons. The input for sequencing was peripheral blood mononuclear cells (PBMCs), taken when the disease was refractory, from a patient treated with antithyroid drugs. All receptors derive from a female donor with Graves disease.

This clonotype was seen a single time. The V and J genes are TRBV30 and TRBJ1-2; D is uncertain. The CDR3 runs 16 residues. The germline gives CDR1 GTSNPN, CDR2 SVGIG (reference sequence). Deletions cut 0 bases from V and 6 bases from J, with 20 bases between. In DNA, the CDR3 is TGTGCCTGGAGTGTACAGAGTCAGGCCAGCCGGGATGGCTACACCTTC. It codes for CAWSVQSQASRDGYTF.

The genes are TRBV6-1 and TRBJ2-7; D is undetermined. This CDR3 comprises 13 residues. With 6 bases removed from V and 2 bases from J, the gap between germline ends came to 11 bases. Germline assignment: CDR1 MNHNS and CDR2 SASEGT. CDR3 DNA: TGTGCCAGCAGCCAGAAAGAGGCCTACGAGCAGTACTTC. Translated: CASSQKEAYEQYF.

The chain combines TRBV25-1 with TRBJ1-2; no clear D gene. This CDR3 is 12 amino acids long. CDR1 is MGHDK and CDR2 is SYGVNS in the germline V gene. The V and J ends lost 6 bases and 1 base respectively, with 6 bases between them. CDR3 sequence: CASRTDNYGYTF. For the CDR3, the DNA is TGTGCCAGCAGGACCGATAACTATGGCTACACCTTC.

The chain employs TRBV5-1 and TRBJ2-2; TRBD1 might be the D (5 bases). This CDR3 is 14 amino acids long. CDR1 is SGHRS and CDR2 is YFSETQ in the germline V gene. The V end lost 4 bases, the J end lost 5 bases, and 12 bases lay between the germline ends. The CDR3 sequence: CASSIDAGTGELFF. CDR3 coding DNA: TGCGCCAGCAGCATAGACGCAGGGACCGGGGAGCTGTTTTTT. Full variable domain (remainder filled in from reference TRBV5-1 and TRBJ2-2): KAGVTQTPRYLIKTRGQQVTLSCSPISGHRSVSWYQQTPGQGLQFLFEYFSETQRNKGNFPGRFSGRQFSNSRSEMNVSTLELGDSALYLCASSIDAGTGELFFGEGSRLTVL.

This clonotype was seen more than once but under ten times. The gene calls are TRBV7-2 and TRBJ2-1, with TRBD2 matching over 12 bases. Germline lookup yields CDR1 SGHTA and CDR2 FQGNSA. Unmatched junction bases numbered 2, after V lost 7 bases and J lost 4 bases. This CDR3 has 14 amino acids. CDR3 region: CASNLAGGYNEQFF. The CDR3 nucleotides are TGTGCCAGCAATCTAGCGGGAGGGTACAATGAGCAGTTCTTC.

There are many counts of this clonotype. The DNA of the CDR3 is TGTGCCAGCAGTTACTCGAAGGTGGGCGAGACCCAGTACTTC. Its protein is CASSYSKVGETQYF. The V gene is TRBV6-2 or TRBV6-3, the J gene TRBJ2-5; no firm D call. CDR1 is MNHEY and CDR2 is SVGEGT in the germline V gene. The CDR3 length is 14 residues. Trimming removed 0 bases at V and 5 bases at J, with 10 bases between.

At least ten counts were recorded for this clonotype. This sequence joins TRBV11-2 and TRBJ1-1; a weak D match, TRBD1 (5 bases). The CDR3 sequence is 15 residues long. The germline CDR1 and CDR2 sequences are SGHAT and FQNNGV. V shed 3 bases and J shed 2 bases, with 13 bases lying between them. CDR3 bases: TGTGCCAGCAGCTTCACCTACCAGGGTAACACTGAAGCTTTCTTT. Protein sequence: CASSFTYQGNTEAFF. Filled out from reference TRBV11-2 and TRBJ1-1, the complete variable domain reads EAGVAQSPRYKIIEKRQSVAFWCNPISGHATLYWYQQILGQGPKLLIQFQNNGVVDDSQLPKDRFSAERLKGVDSTLKIQPAKLEDSAVYLCASSFTYQGNTEAFFGQGTRLTVV.

Concerning this clonotype: A much larger clone sits a single nucleotide away, making a read error possible. The J gene is TRBJ2-7, the V gene TRBV28, with D tentatively TRBD1 or TRBD2 (7 bases each). CDR3 length: 15 residues. Germline V gives CDR1 MDHEN, CDR2 SYDVKM. V was shortened by 3 bases and J by 6 bases, with 18 bases between the two germline ends. The CDR3 sequence: CASSLTSRAGGEQYF. The CDR3 DNA reads as TGTGCCAGCAGTTTGACTAGCAGGGCAGGGGGCGAGCAGTACTTC. Full variable domain (rest looked up from reference TRBV28 and TRBJ2-7): DVKVTQSSRYLVKRTGEKVFLECVQDMDHENMFWYRQDPGLGLRLIYFSYDVKMKEKGDIPEGYSVSREKKERFSLILESASTNQTSMYLCASSLTSRAGGEQYFGPGTRLTVT.

This clonotype was counted at least ten times. This rearrangement joins TRBV7-2 to TRBJ1-1; no clear D. There are 17 residues in the CDR3. Between the trimmed V and J ends, which lost 1 base and 4 bases, there was a span of 19 bases. CDR1 and CDR2 from the germline V gene are SGHTA and FQGNSA. CDR3 nucleotides: TGTGCCAGCAGCTTAGTAGACACCCTAATCGCTGGCACTGAAGCTTTCTTT. Translated: CASSLVDTLIAGTEAFF.

This clonotype turned up a few times. The chain carries TRBV9 and TRBJ2-7; D remains ambiguous. Germline assignment: CDR1 SGDLS and CDR2 YYNGEE. The germline V and J ends were trimmed by 3 bases and 5 bases, with 9 bases remaining between them. This CDR3 has 12 amino acids. This chain's CDR3 is CASSGLLNEQYF. The DNA for the CDR3 is TGTGCCAGCAGCGGGCTCCTGAACGAGCAGTACTTC.

A word on this clonotype: Since a much larger clone is just one base distant, this may be a read error. The J gene is TRBJ2-5, the V gene TRBV7-2; no definite D call. Between the trimmed V and J ends, which lost 5 bases and 4 bases, there was a span of 17 bases. There are 15 residues in the CDR3. Germline values: CDR1 SGHTA, CDR2 FQGNSA. In nucleotides, the CDR3 is TGTGCCAGCAGCACCCGTAGAGGCGCGGTAGAGACCCAGTACTTC. Protein: CASSTRRGAVETQYF. Full variable domain (rest looked up from reference TRBV7-2 and TRBJ2-5): GAGVSQSPSNKVTEKGKDVELRCDPISGHTALYWYRQSLGQGLEFLIYFQGNSAPDKSGLPSDRFSAERTGGSVSTLTIQRTQQEDSAVYLCASSTRRGAVETQYFGPGTRLLVL.

This clonotype was counted only a few times. The chain combines TRBV20-1 with TRBJ1-1, with no clear D. Trimming left V 5 bases short and J 2 bases short, with 15 bases between. This CDR3 has 14 residues. Germline V gene lookup returns CDR1 DFQATT and CDR2 SNEGSKA (reference sequence). The CDR3: CSAPTTDGNTEAFF. In nucleotides, the CDR3 is TGCAGTGCTCCCACGACGGACGGAAACACTGAAGCTTTCTTT.

Only a few counts were recorded for this clonotype. The chain uses TRBV11-2 and TRBJ1-3; perhaps TRBD1 as D (6 bases). This CDR3 region has 15 residues. V was clipped by 2 bases and J by 0 bases, with 8 bases between them. Germline lookup yields CDR1 SGHAT and CDR2 FQNNGV. This chain's CDR3 is CASSLQGNSGNTIYF. The CDR3 coding sequence is TGTGCCAGCAGCTTACAGGGGAACTCTGGAAACACCATATATTTT.